This TCR beta chain appears in the sequencing data of a study of cytomegalovirus exposure and HLA in healthy donors. Points from the study as a whole: Per published reports, the classifier diagnosed cytomegalovirus status with high specificity and sensitivity. In a later analysis, a missense DCLRE1C variant was linked to TCR beta V- and J-gene trimming.

PCR involved 60 Vbeta and 13 Jbeta primers. The table came from immunoSEQ multiplex PCR; TCRdb's copy has only in-frame clones and leaves some out. The repertoire includes 100,000 to 150,000 clones, about 80% of them detected once, and around 1.2% sits in the top ten. As to this clone: Its target is not known.

This CDR3 spans 13 amino acids. The germline gives CDR1 GTSNPN, CDR2 SVGIG (reference sequence). V shed 6 bases and J 15 bases; nucleotides not matched to a gene: 11. The sample taken for sequencing was PBMCs. The sequence was collected from a girl aged 2 to 9 in good health and CMV-seronegative. The J gene is TRBJ2-1, the V gene TRBV30, with 13 bases matching TRBD2. The CDR3 bases are TGTGCCTGCCTGAGGACTAGCGGGGGACCGGGGTTCTTC. Protein sequence: CACLRTSGGPGFF.